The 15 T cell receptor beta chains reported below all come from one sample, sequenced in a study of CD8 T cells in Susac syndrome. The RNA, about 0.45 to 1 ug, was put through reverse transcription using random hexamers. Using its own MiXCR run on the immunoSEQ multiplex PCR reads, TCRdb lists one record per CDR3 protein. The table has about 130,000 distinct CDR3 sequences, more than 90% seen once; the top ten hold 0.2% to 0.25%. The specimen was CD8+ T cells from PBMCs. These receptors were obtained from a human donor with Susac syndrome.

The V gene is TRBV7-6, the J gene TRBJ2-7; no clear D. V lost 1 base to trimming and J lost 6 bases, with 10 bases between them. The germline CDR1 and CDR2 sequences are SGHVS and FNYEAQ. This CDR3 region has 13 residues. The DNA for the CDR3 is TGTGCCAGCAGCTTAGGTTCCGAGTTCGAGCAGTACTTC. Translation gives CASSLGSEFEQYF.

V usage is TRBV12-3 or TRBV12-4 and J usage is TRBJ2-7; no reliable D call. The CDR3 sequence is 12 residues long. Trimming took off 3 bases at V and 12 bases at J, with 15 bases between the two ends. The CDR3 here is CASSLDAGLLYF. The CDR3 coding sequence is TGTGCCAGCAGTTTGGATGCTGGGCTTTTGTACTTC.

The chain's CDR3 is CASSPWTSGTNEQFF. CDR3 sequence (DNA): TGTGCCAGCAGTCCGTGGACTAGCGGGACCAATGAGCAGTTCTTC. The chain links TRBV12-3 or TRBV12-4 to TRBJ2-1; 12 bases fit TRBD2. The length of the CDR3 is 15 residues. The V segment lost 5 bases and the J segment 6 bases; nucleotides outside the gene matches: 5.

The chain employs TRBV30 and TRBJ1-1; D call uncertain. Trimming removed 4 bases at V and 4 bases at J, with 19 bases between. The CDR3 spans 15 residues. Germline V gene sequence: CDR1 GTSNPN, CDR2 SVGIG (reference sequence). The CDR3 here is CAWTIAQVGITEAFF. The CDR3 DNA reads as TGTGCCTGGACCATTGCGCAGGTAGGAATCACTGAAGCTTTCTTT.

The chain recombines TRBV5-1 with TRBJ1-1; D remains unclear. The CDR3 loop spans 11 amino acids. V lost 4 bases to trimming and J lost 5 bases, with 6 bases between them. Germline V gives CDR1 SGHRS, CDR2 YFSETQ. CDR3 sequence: CASSDATEAFF. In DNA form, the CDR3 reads TGCGCCAGCAGCGACGCAACTGAAGCTTTCTTT. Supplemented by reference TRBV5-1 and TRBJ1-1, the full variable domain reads KAGVTQTPRYLIKTRGQQVTLSCSPISGHRSVSWYQQTPGQGLQFLFEYFSETQRNKGNFPGRFSGRQFSNSRSEMNVSTLELGDSALYLCASSDATEAFFGQGTRLTVV.

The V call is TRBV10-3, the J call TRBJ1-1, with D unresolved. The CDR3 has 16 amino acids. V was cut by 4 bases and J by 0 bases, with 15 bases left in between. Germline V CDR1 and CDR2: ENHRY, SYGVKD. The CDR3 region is CAISASGGVMNTEAFF. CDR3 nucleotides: TGTGCCATCAGTGCATCAGGAGGAGTGATGAACACTGAAGCTTTCTTT.

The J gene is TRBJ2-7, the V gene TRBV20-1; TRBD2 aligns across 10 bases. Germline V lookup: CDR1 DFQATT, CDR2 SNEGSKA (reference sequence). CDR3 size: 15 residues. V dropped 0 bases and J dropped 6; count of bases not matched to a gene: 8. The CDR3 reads CSARDSGTSDVEQYF. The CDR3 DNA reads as TGCAGTGCTAGAGATTCGGGGACTAGCGACGTCGAGCAGTACTTC.

CDR3 loop: CASSSERGASYEQYF. The DNA for the CDR3 is TGTGCCAGCAGCTCCGAAAGGGGTGCCTCCTACGAGCAGTACTTC. The rearrangement links TRBV7-8 to TRBJ2-7; perhaps TRBD1 as D (5 bases). Trimming removed 4 bases from V and 0 bases from J, with 13 bases in between. The CDR3 is 15 amino acids. Per the germline V gene, CDR1 is SGHVS and CDR2 is FQNEAQ.

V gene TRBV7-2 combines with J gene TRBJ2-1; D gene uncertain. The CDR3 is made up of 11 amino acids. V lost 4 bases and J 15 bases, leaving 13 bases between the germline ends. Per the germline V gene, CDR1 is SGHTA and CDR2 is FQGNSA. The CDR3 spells CASSSAPRLFF. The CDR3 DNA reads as TGTGCCAGCAGCTCTGCCCCCAGACTGTTCTTC.

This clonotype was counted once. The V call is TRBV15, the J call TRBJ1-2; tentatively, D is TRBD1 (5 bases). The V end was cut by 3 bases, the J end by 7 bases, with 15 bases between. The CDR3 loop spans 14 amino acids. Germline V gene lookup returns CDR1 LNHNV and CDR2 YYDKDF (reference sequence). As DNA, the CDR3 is TGTGCCACCAGCAGGGGTGGGGACGTCGCTGGCTACACCTTC. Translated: CATSRGGDVAGYTF.

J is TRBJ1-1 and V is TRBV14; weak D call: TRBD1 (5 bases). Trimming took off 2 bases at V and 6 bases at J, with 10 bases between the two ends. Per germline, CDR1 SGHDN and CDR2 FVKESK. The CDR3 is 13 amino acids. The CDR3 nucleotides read TGTGCCAGCAGCCAATCAGACAGTTCTGAAGCTTTCTTT. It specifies CASSQSDSSEAFF.

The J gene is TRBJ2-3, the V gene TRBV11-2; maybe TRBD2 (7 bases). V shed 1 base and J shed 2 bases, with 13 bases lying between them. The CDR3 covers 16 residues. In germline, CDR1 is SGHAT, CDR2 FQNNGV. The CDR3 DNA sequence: TGTGCCAGCAGCTTAGGGGGGGGCGACCACACAGATACGCAGTATTTT. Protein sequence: CASSLGGGDHTDTQYF. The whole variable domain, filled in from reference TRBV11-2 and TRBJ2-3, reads EAGVAQSPRYKIIEKRQSVAFWCNPISGHATLYWYQQILGQGPKLLIQFQNNGVVDDSQLPKDRFSAERLKGVDSTLKIQPAKLEDSAVYLCASSLGGGDHTDTQYFGPGTRLTVL.

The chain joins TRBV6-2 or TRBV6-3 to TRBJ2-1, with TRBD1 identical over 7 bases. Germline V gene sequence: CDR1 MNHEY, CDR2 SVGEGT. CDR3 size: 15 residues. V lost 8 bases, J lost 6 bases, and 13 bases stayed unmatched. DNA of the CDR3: TGTGCCAGCCGACGGGCGGCAGGGGGTCGCAATGAGCAGTTCTTC. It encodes CASRRAAGGRNEQFF.

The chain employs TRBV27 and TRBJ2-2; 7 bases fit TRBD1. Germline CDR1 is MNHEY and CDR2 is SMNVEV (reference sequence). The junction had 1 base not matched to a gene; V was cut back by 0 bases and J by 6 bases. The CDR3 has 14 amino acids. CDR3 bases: TGTGCCAGCAGTTTATCAGGGGGCCCCGGGGAGCTGTTTTTT. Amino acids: CASSLSGGPGELFF.

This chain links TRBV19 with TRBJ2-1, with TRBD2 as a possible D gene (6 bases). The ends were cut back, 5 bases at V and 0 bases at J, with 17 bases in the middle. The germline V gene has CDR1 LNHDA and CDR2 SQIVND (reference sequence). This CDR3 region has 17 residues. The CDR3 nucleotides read TGTGCCAGTAGTCCTGGGGCGGGATGGGACTCCTACAATGAGCAGTTCTTC. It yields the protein CASSPGAGWDSYNEQFF.